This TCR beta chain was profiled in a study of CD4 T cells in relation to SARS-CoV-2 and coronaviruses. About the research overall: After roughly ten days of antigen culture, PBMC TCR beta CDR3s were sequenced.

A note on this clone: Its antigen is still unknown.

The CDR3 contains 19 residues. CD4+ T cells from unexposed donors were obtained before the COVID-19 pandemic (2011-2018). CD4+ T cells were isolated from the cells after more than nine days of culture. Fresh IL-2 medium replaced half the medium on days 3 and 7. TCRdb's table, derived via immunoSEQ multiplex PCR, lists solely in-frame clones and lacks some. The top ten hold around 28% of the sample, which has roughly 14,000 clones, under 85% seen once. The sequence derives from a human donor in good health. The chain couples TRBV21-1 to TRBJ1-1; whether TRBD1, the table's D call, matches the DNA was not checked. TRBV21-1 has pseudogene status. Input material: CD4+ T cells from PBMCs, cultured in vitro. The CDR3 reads CASSKTGQLPTGADTEAFF. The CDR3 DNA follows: TGTGCCAGCAGCAAAACGGGCCAACTACCGACAGGGGCGGACACTGAAGCTTTCTTT.